This record covers a single TCR beta chain. The germline gives CDR1 SGDLS, CDR2 YYNGEE. V was trimmed by 7 bases and J by 3 bases, leaving 19 bases between them. The CDR3 spans 16 residues. Using immunoSEQ multiplex PCR, the repertoire was profiled, and TCRdb retains in-frame clones only, with some absent. This table has about 9,000 clones, roughly three fifths appearing once. These data belong to a study of sequential checkpoint blockade in melanoma. The treatment is: randomized to nivolumab then ipilimumab (arm A) or the reverse (arm B). Live CD3+CD8+ CD19− CD56− cells were sorted from PBMCs. The chain carries TRBV9 and TRBJ2-2, with no clear D. Here the sequenced sample was CD8+ T cells sorted from blood (inferred from file names), taken from a patient given nivolumab and ipilimumab in sequence. The TCR was taken from a human donor with melanoma. Here the CDR3 DNA reads TGTGCCAGCTCGCCCGCCGGAGCCCCGGACACCGGGGAGCTGTTTTTT. It is translated as CASSPAGAPDTGELFF.